Described below is a single TCR beta chain sequence and its context. The sample originates from a study of blood T cell repertoires in COVID-19. This table comes from immunoSEQ multiplex PCR, and its TCRdb copy is limited to in-frame clones, with some not included. Of around 180,000 clones in the sample, about 82% were seen once. The receptor's source is a man in his 70s with active or convalescent COVID-19. The material sequenced was peripheral blood.

The chain's CDR3 is CASSGGAVYTGELFF. The CDR3 region has the DNA TGCGCCAGCAGCGGCGGGGCGGTATACACCGGGGAGCTGTTTTTT. The V gene is TRBV5-1, the J gene TRBJ2-2, with a possible D match to TRBD2 (6 bases). The germline V and J ends were trimmed by 4 bases and 3 bases, with 13 bases remaining between them. There are 15 residues in the CDR3. Germline CDR1 reads SGHRS; CDR2 reads YFSETQ.